This passage covers 4 T cell receptor beta chains from one sample sequenced in a study of cytomegalovirus exposure and HLA in healthy donors. PCR amplification relied on 60 Vbeta primers (plus 13 Jbeta primers). Here immunoSEQ multiplex PCR was the method, and the copy in TCRdb shows in-frame clones only, minus some. The sample lists 150,000 to 200,000 clones; over 60% were seen once. Sequencing input: PBMCs. These receptors were collected from a woman in her 50s in good health and CMV-seropositive.

The chain employs TRBV9 and TRBJ2-1, with 13 bases matching TRBD2. This CDR3 is 16 amino acids long. Germline V lookup: CDR1 SGDLS, CDR2 YYNGEE. Trimming removed 3 bases from V and 7 bases from J; junction bases left unmatched: 7. CDR3 sequence reads: CASSAWTSGRGNEQFF. In DNA form, the CDR3 reads TGTGCCAGCAGCGCGTGGACTAGCGGGAGAGGGAATGAGCAGTTCTTC.

The chain is built from TRBV19 and TRBJ2-5, with D unresolved. The germline V and J ends were trimmed by 9 bases and 4 bases, with 21 bases remaining between them. This CDR3 contains 15 residues. CDR1 LNHDA and CDR2 SQIVND come from the germline V gene (reference sequence). In DNA, the CDR3 is TGTGCCAGCCGGAACTGGGCGTATCATGGAGAGACCCAGTACTTC. Its protein product is CASRNWAYHGETQYF.

The CDR3, as DNA: TGTGCCTGGAGTCTAAACCTAGGCACTGAAGCTTTCTTT. Its protein product is CAWSLNLGTEAFF. V usage is TRBV30 and J usage is TRBJ1-1, with no clear D. The CDR3 is 13 residues long. Germline lookup yields CDR1 GTSNPN and CDR2 SVGIG (reference sequence). V shed 2 bases and J shed 4 bases, with 11 bases lying between them.

This clone was counted only a few times. The chain employs TRBV9 and TRBJ2-7; TRBD1 aligns across 7 bases. The germline V gene encodes CDR1 SGDLS and CDR2 YYNGEE. The CDR3 sequence is 13 residues long. V was clipped by 0 bases and J by 7 bases; unmatched bases: 4. CDR3 region: CASSVGQGGEQYF. The CDR3 coding sequence is TGTGCCAGCAGCGTAGGACAGGGCGGGGAGCAGTACTTC.